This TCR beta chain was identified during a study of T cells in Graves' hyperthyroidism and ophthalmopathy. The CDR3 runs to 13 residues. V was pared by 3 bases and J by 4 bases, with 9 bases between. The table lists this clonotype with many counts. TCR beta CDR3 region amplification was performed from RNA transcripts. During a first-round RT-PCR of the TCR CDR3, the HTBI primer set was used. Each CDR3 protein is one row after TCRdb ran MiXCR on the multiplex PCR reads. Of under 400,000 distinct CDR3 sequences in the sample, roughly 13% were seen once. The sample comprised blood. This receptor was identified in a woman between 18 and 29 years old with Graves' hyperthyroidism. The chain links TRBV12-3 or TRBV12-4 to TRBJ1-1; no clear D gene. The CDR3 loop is CASSFPLGTEAFF. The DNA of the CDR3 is TGTGCCAGCAGTTTCCCTCTGGGCACTGAAGCTTTCTTT.